This paragraph reports one T cell receptor (beta chain). The data were obtained in a study of Ad26.COV2.S vaccination and SARS-CoV-2 variants. Sample treatment: approximately 18 received Ad26.COV2.S at low or high dose, single or two shots; about 5 received placebo; per-sample allocation not given. After the first vaccine or placebo injection, samples were drawn on day 63. Sequencing was performed with immunoSEQ multiplex PCR; in TCRdb, only in-frame clones are kept and a portion is missing. The profile shows about 400,000 clones, about nine tenths of them singletons. The J segment lost 8 bases and the V segment lost 5 bases, leaving 14 bases of the junction unmatched. This CDR3 comprises 16 residues. Germline V gene lookup returns CDR1 MRHNA and CDR2 SNTAGT.

V gene TRBV6-4 combines with J gene TRBJ2-1, with 8 bases aligning to TRBD1. The sequences come from peripheral blood, collected in a trial of Ad26.COV2.S vaccine versus placebo. The receptor was isolated from a person aged 18-65 years who received the Ad26.COV2.S COVID-19 vaccine or a placebo. DNA of the CDR3: TGTGCCAGCAGTCCTCGGACAGGGAGGCGGAAAGATGAGCAGTTCTTC. Its translation is CASSPRTGRRKDEQFF.